This T cell receptor beta chain was recovered during a study of T cell changes during pregnancy in multiple sclerosis. Method: immunoSEQ multiplex PCR; TCRdb's copy keeps in-frame clones and lacks some. The sample lists tens of thousands of clones, under 90% occurring once. Per the germline V gene, CDR1 is SGHDT and CDR2 is YYEEEE. Trimming left V 4 bases short and J 9 bases short, with 11 bases between. The CDR3 extends over 12 amino acids. Sequenced material: peripheral blood, taken in the second trimester of pregnancy. This receptor was identified in a female donor in good health, enrolled as a control in a pregnancy study. J is TRBJ2-1 and V is TRBV5-6; D may be TRBD2 (6 bases). The CDR3 DNA reads TGTGCCAGCAGCCCCGGAGGGTTTGAGCAGTTCTTC. This translates into CASSPGGFEQFF.